The T cell receptor (beta chain) under discussion was sequenced for a study of blood T cell repertoires in COVID-19. On the study more broadly: COVID-19 samples collected from the United States, Italy and Spain covered acute and convalescent phases. PBMCs, B-cell-depleted T cells, or T cells provided the cDNA or gDNA that made up the material.

V lost 10 bases and J lost 8; bases outside the gene matches: 10. CDR3 length: 13 residues. CDR1 is LNHDA, CDR2 SQIVND, per germline (reference sequence). TCRdb's table, derived via immunoSEQ multiplex PCR, lists solely in-frame clones and lacks some. The sample lists tens of thousands of clones, almost 85% seen once, with 6% to 7.5% in the top ten. This clone was counted at least ten times. This sequence was found in a man aged 45-60 years with active or convalescent COVID-19. Sequencing was performed on peripheral blood. This chain connects TRBV19 to TRBJ1-4; the match to TRBD1 covers 7 bases. The CDR3 region is CATTGVVNEKLFF. The CDR3 DNA is TGTGCCACCACAGGGGTAGTTAACGAAAAACTGTTTTTT.